A single sample is the source of the 6 T cell receptor beta chains below, sequenced in a study of CD8+ T cells in alopecia areata. Investigators isolated RNA and reverse transcribed it into cDNA to act as the sequencing template. TCRdb's table, derived via immunoSEQ multiplex PCR, lists solely in-frame clones and lacks some. The sample consists of under 75,000 clones, more than 40% of them appearing once. Sample: CD8+ T cells sorted from blood, taken at week 0. These receptors all stem from a human donor with alopecia areata.

About this clone: The junction departs from germline at one end; a sequencing error may be responsible. This chain joins TRBV6-5 and TRBJ2-2; 10 bases fit TRBD1. Germline V CDR1 and CDR2: MNHEY, SVGAGI. The length of the CDR3 is 16 residues. CDR3 in DNA: TGTGCCAGCAGTCACTCGACAGGGGGCTCCACCGGGGAGCTGTTTTTT. It is translated as CASSHSTGGSTGELFF.

Regarding this clone: The sample has other DNA sequences that encode this CDR3 too. The chain uses TRBV29-1 and TRBJ2-2; D gene uncertain. The CDR3 totals 14 residues. Trimming took 0 bases from V and 1 from J, leaving 6 bases between them. Per the germline V gene, CDR1 is SQVTM and CDR2 is ANQGSEA. The CDR3 sequence: CSVEEGVNTGELFF. CDR3 DNA sequence: TGCAGCGTTGAAGAGGGTGTGAACACCGGGGAGCTGTTTTTT.

This clone was found a few times. Other nucleotide sequences in the sample specify the same CDR3. The J gene is TRBJ2-2, the V gene TRBV29-1; D uncertain. V gave up 5 bases and J gave up 8 bases, with 6 bases separating them. This CDR3 has 10 amino acids. The germline V gene has CDR1 SQVTM and CDR2 ANQGSEA. In nucleotides, the CDR3 is TGCAGCGTTAGAGTAGGGGAGCTGTTTTTT. Translated: CSVRVGELFF.

The gene calls are TRBV29-1 and TRBJ1-2, with D tentatively TRBD1 (6 bases). CDR3 length: 12 amino acids. With 6 bases removed from V and 3 bases from J, the gap between germline ends came to 11 bases. Germline V gene data show CDR1 as SQVTM and CDR2 as ANQGSEA. The CDR3, as DNA: TGCAGCGTCACGTCAGGGGACTATGGCTACACCTTC. The encoded protein is CSVTSGDYGYTF.

The chain is built from TRBV27 and TRBJ2-7; TRBD2 agrees at 10 bases. The V gene end was trimmed by 5 bases and the J gene end by 2 bases; junction bases not matched to a gene: 6. The CDR3 sequence is 15 residues long. CDR1 MNHEY and CDR2 SMNVEV come from the germline V gene (reference sequence). The CDR3 protein is CASSGRTSGPYEQYF. CDR3 nucleotides: TGTGCCAGCAGTGGAAGGACTAGCGGACCCTACGAGCAGTACTTC.

This clone was observed once. Here the CDR3 reads CSVWKGSGELFF. The CDR3 nucleotides are TGCAGCGTTTGGAAGGGAAGCGGGGAGCTGTTTTTT. This chain joins TRBV29-1 and TRBJ2-2; no definite D call. Germline V gene lookup returns CDR1 SQVTM and CDR2 ANQGSEA. The CDR3 contains 12 residues. The V end lost 5 bases, the J end lost 7 bases, and 11 bases lay between the germline ends.